One and the same sample provided the 9 T cell receptor beta chains below, sequenced in a study of cytomegalovirus exposure and HLA in healthy donors. PCR employed 60 Vbeta and 13 Jbeta primers. Assay used: immunoSEQ multiplex PCR; TCRdb lists only in-frame clones, some missing. The sample lists a few hundred thousand clones; more than 60% were seen once. The sample was PBMCs. The receptor source for this set is a girl aged 2 to 9 in good health and CMV-seronegative.

This clone was detected only a few times. The V call is TRBV5-1, the J call TRBJ1-1, with 9 bases matching TRBD1. This CDR3 comprises 18 residues. CDR1 SGHRS and CDR2 YFSETQ come from the germline V gene. J was trimmed by 0 bases and V by 3 bases; bases with no gene match: 12. As DNA, the CDR3 is TGCGCCAGCAGCTCACTACAGGGGGCGGTTTACATGAACACTGAAGCTTTCTTT. This translates into CASSSLQGAVYMNTEAFF.

This rearrangement joins TRBV4-2 to TRBJ1-2; tentatively, D is TRBD1 (5 bases). The V and J ends lost 4 bases and 4 bases respectively, with 16 bases between them. CDR1 is LGHNA and CDR2 is YNFKEQ in the germline V gene. The CDR3 has 15 residues. The CDR3 loop is CASSPPGEGSYGYTF. DNA of the CDR3: TGTGCCAGCAGCCCACCGGGGGAGGGGAGCTATGGCTACACCTTC.

The rearrangement joins TRBV19 to TRBJ1-5, with no clear D. The CDR3 runs 15 residues. Trimming removed 1 base at V and 3 bases at J, with 10 bases between. The germline V gene encodes CDR1 LNHDA and CDR2 SQIVND (reference sequence). CDR3 coding DNA: TGTGCCAGTAGTATAGGTCGGAGGGACAATCAGCCCCAGCATTTT. It encodes CASSIGRRDNQPQHF.

Only a few counts were recorded for this clone. CDR3 region: CASSSTQGSYNEQFF. CDR3 bases: TGTGCCAGCAGCTCGACACAGGGATCCTACAATGAGCAGTTCTTC. The chain joins TRBV5-4 to TRBJ2-1; possible D gene TRBD1, 6 bases. The V end was cut by 3 bases, the J end by 1 base, with 11 bases between. Germline CDR1 reads SGHNT; CDR2 reads YYREEE (reference sequence). The CDR3 spans 15 residues.

The chain joins TRBV30 to TRBJ1-2; no firm D call. CDR3 length: 13 residues. Deletions cut 0 bases from V and 6 bases from J, with 11 bases between. CDR1 GTSNPN and CDR2 SVGIG come from the germline V gene (reference sequence). The DNA for the CDR3 is TGTGCCTGGAGTGTACGGGATGGAGATGGCTACACCTTC. This gives the protein CAWSVRDGDGYTF.

The CDR3 DNA reads TGCGCCAGCAGGATGACTAGTGCAGATACGCAGTATTTT. Translated: CASRMTSADTQYF. The chain joins TRBV10-1 to TRBJ2-3; possibly TRBD2 for D (6 bases). The CDR3 spans 13 residues. Trimming cost V 6 bases and J 4 bases, with 11 bases left between them. Germline V gene sequence: CDR1 WNHNN, CDR2 SYGVQD (reference sequence).

The gene calls are TRBV10-3 and TRBJ1-2; 8 bases are shared with TRBD1. The ends lost 0 bases at V and 4 bases at J; junction bases unmatched: 7. The germline CDR1 and CDR2 sequences are ENHRY and SYGVKD. This CDR3 region has 16 residues. The CDR3 reads CAISESPGGIGYGYTF. CDR3 in DNA: TGTGCCATCAGTGAGTCTCCAGGGGGCATCGGCTATGGCTACACCTTC.

The V gene is TRBV29-1, the J gene TRBJ1-1; D might be TRBD1 (6 bases). Germline V CDR1 and CDR2: SQVTM, ANQGSEA. Between the trimmed V and J ends, which lost 4 bases and 10 bases, there was a span of 10 bases. The CDR3 is 10 residues long. CDR3 residues: CSVVSGVAFF. For the CDR3, the DNA is TGCAGCGTTGTATCAGGGGTAGCTTTCTTT.

This clone was detected once. The chain has TRBV29-1 and TRBJ1-1; D not certain. Germline V gene lookup returns CDR1 SQVTM and CDR2 ANQGSEA. Trimming shortened V by 7 bases and J by 3 bases, and 15 bases separated the two germline ends. The CDR3 has 13 residues. CDR3 region: CSAAPFRDTEAFF. CDR3 nucleotide sequence: TGCAGCGCCGCCCCTTTCCGGGACACTGAAGCTTTCTTT.